This TCR beta chain was captured in a study of spatial heterogeneity in lung cancer. Study overall: 72 TRACERx patients with early, untreated non-small cell lung cancer donated samples.

In this sample, this clonotype turned up a few times. Time point here: blood at routine non-recurrence follow-up after resection. No cell sorting; template was whole RNA from tumor, lung tissue or PBMC. TCR cDNA molecules were tagged individually, and each one carried a unique molecular identifier. MiXCR, applied by TCRdb to the 5' RACE reads, yields one record per CDR3 protein. The sample consists of approximately 70,000 distinct CDR3 sequences, 8% to 10% of them appearing once. V was shortened by 1 base and J by 2 bases, with 12 bases between the two germline ends. This CDR3 comprises 15 residues. Germline values: CDR1 SGHRS, CDR2 YFSETQ.

The receptor was derived from a female donor with early-stage non-small cell lung cancer. The sequencing used PBMCs, collected at follow-up. This chain links TRBV5-1 with TRBJ2-5; D is perhaps TRBD2 (7 bases). The CDR3 is CASSLQGTTQETQYF. CDR3 bases: TGCGCCAGCAGCTTGCAGGGGACTACACAAGAGACCCAGTACTTC.